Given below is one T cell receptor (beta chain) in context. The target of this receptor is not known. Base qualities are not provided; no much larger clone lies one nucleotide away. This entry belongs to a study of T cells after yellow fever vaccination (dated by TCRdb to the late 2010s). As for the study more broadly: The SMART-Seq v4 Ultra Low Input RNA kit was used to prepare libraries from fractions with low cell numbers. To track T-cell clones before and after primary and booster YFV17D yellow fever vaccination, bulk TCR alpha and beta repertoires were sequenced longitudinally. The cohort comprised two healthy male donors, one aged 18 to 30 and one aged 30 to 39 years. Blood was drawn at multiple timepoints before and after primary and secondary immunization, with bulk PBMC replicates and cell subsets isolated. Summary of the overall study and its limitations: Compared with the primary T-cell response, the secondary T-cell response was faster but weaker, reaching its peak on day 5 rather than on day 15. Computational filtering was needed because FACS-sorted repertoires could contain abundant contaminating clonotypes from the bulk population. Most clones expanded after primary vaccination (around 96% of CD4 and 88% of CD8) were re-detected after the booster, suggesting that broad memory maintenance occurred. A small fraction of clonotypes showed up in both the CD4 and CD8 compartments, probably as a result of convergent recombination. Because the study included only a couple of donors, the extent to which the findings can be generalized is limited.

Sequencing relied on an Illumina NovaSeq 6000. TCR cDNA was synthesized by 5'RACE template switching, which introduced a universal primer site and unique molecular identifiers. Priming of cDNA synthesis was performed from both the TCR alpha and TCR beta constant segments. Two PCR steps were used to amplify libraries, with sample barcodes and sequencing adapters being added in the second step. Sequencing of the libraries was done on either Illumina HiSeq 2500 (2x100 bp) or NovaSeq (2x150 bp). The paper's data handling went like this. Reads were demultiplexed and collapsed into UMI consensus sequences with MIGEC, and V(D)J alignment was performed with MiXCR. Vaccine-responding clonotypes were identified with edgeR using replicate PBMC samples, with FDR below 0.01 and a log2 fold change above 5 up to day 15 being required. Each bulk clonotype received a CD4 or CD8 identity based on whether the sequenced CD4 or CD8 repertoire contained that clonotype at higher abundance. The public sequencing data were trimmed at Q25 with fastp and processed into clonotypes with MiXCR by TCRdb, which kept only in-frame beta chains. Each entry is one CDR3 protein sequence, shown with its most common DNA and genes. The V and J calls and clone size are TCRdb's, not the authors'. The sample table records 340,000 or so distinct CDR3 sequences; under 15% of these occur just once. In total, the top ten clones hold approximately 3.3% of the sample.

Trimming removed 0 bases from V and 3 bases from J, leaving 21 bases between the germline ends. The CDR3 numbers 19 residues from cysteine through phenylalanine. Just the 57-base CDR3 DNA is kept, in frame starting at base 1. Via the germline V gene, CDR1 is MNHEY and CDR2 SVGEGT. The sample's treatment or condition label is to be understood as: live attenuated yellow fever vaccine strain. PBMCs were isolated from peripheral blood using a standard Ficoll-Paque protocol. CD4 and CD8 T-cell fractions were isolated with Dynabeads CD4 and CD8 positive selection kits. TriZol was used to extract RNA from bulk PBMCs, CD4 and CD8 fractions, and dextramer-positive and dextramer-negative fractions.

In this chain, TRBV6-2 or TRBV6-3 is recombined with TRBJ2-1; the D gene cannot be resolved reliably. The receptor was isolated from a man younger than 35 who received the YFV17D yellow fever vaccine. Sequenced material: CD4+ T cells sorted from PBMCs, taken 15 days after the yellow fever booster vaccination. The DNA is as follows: TGTGCCAGCAGTTACTCCGCCTCGAGCCTGGCGGAGCTCTACAATGAGCAGTTCTTC. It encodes CASSYSASSLAELYNEQFF.